The 22 T cell receptor beta chains below were found in one sample sequenced in a study of control samples from healthy donors and cancer patients. Generated by immunoSEQ multiplex PCR, the TCRdb table keeps only in-frame clones and is missing some. The sample consists of 100,000 to 150,000 clones, about 90% of them appearing once. Sample: blood. These TCRs come from a woman aged 45-65 years in good health.

Here the CDR3 reads CASSLVGRGRSAEAFF. CDR3 in DNA: TGCGCCAGCAGCTTGGTAGGCAGGGGGCGTTCCGCTGAAGCTTTCTTT. J is TRBJ1-1 and V is TRBV5-1; 8 bases line up with TRBD1. The length of the CDR3 is 16 residues. V was clipped by 0 bases and J by 6 bases; unmatched bases: 10. The germline CDR1 and CDR2 sequences are SGHRS and YFSETQ.

This clone was observed a few times. The rearrangement joins TRBV4-1 to TRBJ1-5; D is unclear. V was trimmed by 0 bases and J by 7 bases, leaving 13 bases between them. Looked up from germline, CDR1 is MGHRA and CDR2 is YSYEKL. CDR3 length equals 15 residues. CDR3 in DNA: TGCGCCAGCAGCCAAGAATATCAGGTTAAGCAGCCCCAGCATTTT. It encodes CASSQEYQVKQPQHF.

The count of this clone is one. CDR3: CASLKGRIYEQYF. The CDR3 bases are TGTGCCAGCTTGAAAGGACGGATCTACGAGCAGTACTTC. The chain couples TRBV6-5 to TRBJ2-7; the D is unclear. Germline CDR1 reads MNHEY; CDR2 reads SVGAGI. Deletions cut 8 bases from V and 3 bases from J, with 14 bases between. CDR3 length equals 13 residues.

The V call is TRBV6-5, the J call TRBJ1-1; unclear D gene. The CDR3 is made up of 16 amino acids. Germline V gene lookup returns CDR1 MNHEY and CDR2 SVGAGI. The germline V and J ends were trimmed by 0 bases and 3 bases, with 14 bases remaining between them. Here the CDR3 DNA reads TGTGCCAGCAGTTACTCGTTGGCGGCTACGGACACTGAAGCTTTCTTT. It yields the protein CASSYSLAATDTEAFF.

The rearrangement links TRBV18 to TRBJ2-4; no clear D. V was pared by 3 bases and J by 10 bases, with 19 bases between. This CDR3 has 15 amino acids. Germline V gene lookup returns CDR1 KGHSH and CDR2 LQKENI. The CDR3 DNA sequence: TGTGCCAGCTCACCCGATACGACTGTGTGGGATATTCAGTACTTC. It encodes CASSPDTTVWDIQYF.

The chain has TRBV7-2 and TRBJ2-3; 9 bases map to TRBD1. The CDR3 contains 14 residues. Germline V gives CDR1 SGHTA, CDR2 FQGNSA. Trimming took 1 base from V and 5 from J; bases not matched to a gene: 1. CDR3 residues: CASSLGDREDTQYF. The CDR3 DNA reads as TGTGCCAGCAGCTTAGGGGACAGGGAAGATACGCAGTATTTT.

The rearrangement joins TRBV15 to TRBJ1-1, with TRBD1 identical over 7 bases. Per the germline V gene, CDR1 is LNHNV and CDR2 is YYDKDF (reference sequence). The V segment lost 1 base and the J segment 7 bases; nucleotides outside the gene matches: 9. The CDR3 sequence is 15 residues long. CDR3 region: CATSRGDRDGNEAFF. The CDR3 DNA reads as TGTGCCACCAGCAGAGGTGACAGGGATGGGAATGAAGCTTTCTTT.

The CDR3 DNA sequence: TGTGCCAGCAGCCGGCCAGACCGAGGAGGTCCTCAGAGTGGCGAGCAGTACTTC. Translating gives CASSRPDRGGPQSGEQYF. The chain employs TRBV5-4 and TRBJ2-7; a weak D match, TRBD2 (5 bases). Germline CDR1 and CDR2: SGHNT and YYREEE (reference sequence). This CDR3 region has 18 residues. V lost 4 bases and J 6 bases, leaving 29 bases between the germline ends.

The chain uses TRBV14 and TRBJ2-2; 7 bases align to TRBD1. V gave up 1 base and J gave up 4 bases; unmatched junction bases: 3. Germline-derived CDR1 and CDR2 are SGHDN and FVKESK. The CDR3 consists of 15 residues. CDR3 loop: CASSQGQGSTGELFF. Here the CDR3 DNA reads TGTGCCAGCAGCCAAGGACAGGGAAGCACCGGGGAGCTGTTTTTT.

The rearrangement links TRBV7-9 to TRBJ1-4; the match to TRBD1 covers 9 bases. Trimming removed 4 bases from V and 8 bases from J; junction bases left unmatched: 5. The germline gives CDR1 SEHNR, CDR2 FQNEAQ (reference sequence). This CDR3 comprises 14 residues. CDR3 coding DNA: TGTGCCAGCAGCTCGATGACAGGGGGGGAAAAACTGTTTTTT. It translates to CASSSMTGGEKLFF.

J is TRBJ1-6 and V is TRBV19; 9 nucleotides match TRBD1. CDR3 length: 15 amino acids. Trimming at V came to 5 bases and at J to 5 bases, leaving 4 bases not matched to a gene. The V gene's germline CDR1 is LNHDA and CDR2 SQIVND (reference sequence). The CDR3 loop reads CASSPRTGDNSPLHF. CDR3 bases: TGTGCCAGTAGTCCTAGGACAGGGGATAATTCACCCCTCCACTTT.

This clone was observed once. CDR3 in amino acids: CASTTGEGNTEAFF. CDR3 coding DNA: TGTGCCAGCACCACGGGGGAGGGAAACACTGAAGCTTTCTTT. The V call is TRBV27, the J call TRBJ1-1; D is perhaps TRBD1 (5 bases). Germline V gene sequence: CDR1 MNHEY, CDR2 SMNVEV (reference sequence). V was clipped by 7 bases and J by 2 bases, with 14 bases between them. CDR3 length equals 14 residues.

This chain links TRBV18 with TRBJ1-1; D perhaps matches TRBD1 (6 bases). V lost 3 bases to trimming and J lost 1 base, with 18 bases between them. This CDR3 comprises 17 residues. Germline V CDR1 and CDR2: KGHSH, LQKENI. The CDR3 loop reads CASSPPRGQGGNTEAFF. The CDR3 DNA follows: TGTGCCAGCTCACCGCCCCGGGGGCAGGGAGGGAACACTGAAGCTTTCTTT.

V is TRBV10-3 and J is TRBJ1-2; D call uncertain. Germline loops: CDR1 ENHRY, CDR2 SYGVKD. This CDR3 is built from 15 residues. V was clipped by 2 bases and J by 2 bases, with 12 bases between them. The DNA for the CDR3 is TGTGCCATCAGTGAGACATCGACACAAAACTATGGCTACACCTTC. Amino acids: CAISETSTQNYGYTF.

This clone was seen a single time. The chain recombines TRBV5-5 with TRBJ1-4; 10 nucleotides line up with TRBD1. CDR3 length equals 16 residues. Germline loops: CDR1 SGHKS, CDR2 YYEKEE (reference sequence). Losses at the gene ends were 4 bases for V and 3 bases for J; bases not matched to a gene: 6. The CDR3 coding sequence is TGTGCCAGCAGCATGGGGACAGGGGTAGCTAATGAAAAACTGTTTTTT. Its translation is CASSMGTGVANEKLFF.

This clone was counted once. V usage is TRBV9 and J usage is TRBJ2-7, with no clear D. The V gene lost 0 bases and the J gene lost 2 bases, with 15 bases spanning the gap. The CDR3 contains 16 residues. Germline CDR1 is SGDLS and CDR2 is YYNGEE. The CDR3 reads CASSVAVLAAPYEQYF. CDR3 nucleotides: TGTGCCAGCAGCGTAGCGGTGTTGGCAGCCCCCTACGAGCAGTACTTC.

The rearrangement joins TRBV2 to TRBJ2-2, with D uncertain. V was clipped by 5 bases and J by 1 base, with 5 bases between them. The CDR3 contains 13 residues. Germline-derived CDR1 and CDR2 are SNHLY and FYNNEI. In nucleotides, the CDR3 is TGTGCCAGCAGTTTGAAGAACACCGGGGAGCTGTTTTTT. This sequence encodes CASSLKNTGELFF. The variable domain in full, completed from reference TRBV2 and TRBJ2-2, reads EPEVTQTPSHQVTQMGQEVILRCVPISNHLYFYWYRQILGQKVEFLVSFYNNEISEKSEIFDDQFSVERPDGSNFTLKIRSTKLEDSAMYFCASSLKNTGELFFGEGSRLTVL.

The rearrangement links TRBV6-6 to TRBJ2-5; 8 nucleotides line up with TRBD2. The V segment lost 7 bases and the J segment 4 bases; nucleotides outside the gene matches: 14. Germline values: CDR1 MNHNY, CDR2 SVGAGI (reference sequence). The CDR3 runs 16 residues. CDR3 nucleotides: TGTGCCAGCATCCCAAGGCCAGCGGGAGATCCAGAGACCCAGTACTTC. Residues: CASIPRPAGDPETQYF.

This sequence joins TRBV19 and TRBJ2-7; either TRBD1 or TRBD2 may fit D (5 bases each). Germline CDR1 is LNHDA and CDR2 is SQIVND (reference sequence). V lost 7 bases to trimming and J lost 6 bases, with 16 bases between them. This CDR3 has 13 residues. CDR3 sequence (DNA): TGTGCCAGTACCCCACCGGGACGCGGCGAGCAGTACTTC. This codes for CASTPPGRGEQYF.

This clone was seen a handful of times. The chain recombines TRBV29-1 with TRBJ2-3; D gene unclear. Germline assignment: CDR1 SQVTM and CDR2 ANQGSEA. V dropped 7 bases and J dropped 10 bases, with 12 bases sitting between them. The CDR3 contains 10 residues. CDR3 nucleotides: TGCAGCGCCAGTACTCAGGCGCAGTATTTT. It translates to CSASTQAQYF.

This chain's CDR3 is CASSKKPSINQPQHF. The CDR3 DNA sequence: TGTGCCAGCAGCAAAAAGCCCTCCATTAATCAGCCCCAGCATTTT. The chain employs TRBV21-1 and TRBJ1-5. TRBV21-1 corresponds to a pseudogene. This CDR3 contains 15 residues.

This sequence joins TRBV4-1 and TRBJ1-4, with no clear D. Per the germline V gene, CDR1 is MGHRA and CDR2 is YSYEKL. Between the trimmed V and J ends, which lost 1 base and 8 bases, there was a span of 17 bases. The CDR3 length is 16 residues. CDR3 in DNA: TGCGCCAGCAGCCAAGGCTTTGACCTACGTGGCGAAAAACTGTTTTTT. The encoded protein is CASSQGFDLRGEKLFF.